Here is one TCR beta chain with its context. Its ends do not fully match the called genes, so a read error is possible. The CDR3 is 17 residues long. Germline V gives CDR1 LNHNV, CDR2 YYDKDF (reference sequence). This entry comes from a study of T-cell reconstitution after alpha-beta-depleted transplantation in children. For TCRbeta, the library was prepared with unique molecular identifiers. TCRdb re-analysed the PCR reads in MiXCR, keeping a single row per CDR3 protein. The data hold about 500,000 distinct CDR3 sequences, with 30% to 35% observed a single time. The chain links TRBV15 to TRBJ1-6; D perhaps matches TRBD1 (6 bases). Here the sequenced sample was PBMCs from the stem cell graft donor, taken from the stem cell graft. This clonotype originated in a human donor who donated a stem cell graft to a child with aplastic anemia. The chain's CDR3 is CATSRSRGGSYNSPLHF. As DNA, the CDR3 is TGTGCCACCAGCAGGTCCAGGGGAGGCTCCTATAATTCCCCCCTCCACTTT.